Below, one TCR beta chain is given with its context. The data originate from a study of blood T cell repertoires in COVID-19. Background on the study: Sources were T cells, B-cell-depleted T cells, or PBMCs; the material itself was cDNA or gDNA.

The germline V gene encodes CDR1 LNHDA and CDR2 SQIVND (reference sequence). This CDR3 is built from 14 residues. Deletions cut 5 bases from V and 1 base from J, with 11 bases between. Libraries were prepared by immunoSEQ multiplex PCR; TCRdb keeps only in-frame clonotypes and omits some of them. The table records more than 200,000 clones, 84% of them present only once. Patients in Seattle were enrolled during active infection, then followed longitudinally. This sequence originates from a woman over 75 with COVID-19, enrolled during active disease. The sample comprised peripheral blood. The genes are TRBV19 and TRBJ1-1, with D possibly being TRBD1 (5 bases). CDR3 nucleotide sequence: TGTGCCAGTAGTGTCAGGGTTGGGAACACTGAAGCTTTCTTT. It encodes CASSVRVGNTEAFF.